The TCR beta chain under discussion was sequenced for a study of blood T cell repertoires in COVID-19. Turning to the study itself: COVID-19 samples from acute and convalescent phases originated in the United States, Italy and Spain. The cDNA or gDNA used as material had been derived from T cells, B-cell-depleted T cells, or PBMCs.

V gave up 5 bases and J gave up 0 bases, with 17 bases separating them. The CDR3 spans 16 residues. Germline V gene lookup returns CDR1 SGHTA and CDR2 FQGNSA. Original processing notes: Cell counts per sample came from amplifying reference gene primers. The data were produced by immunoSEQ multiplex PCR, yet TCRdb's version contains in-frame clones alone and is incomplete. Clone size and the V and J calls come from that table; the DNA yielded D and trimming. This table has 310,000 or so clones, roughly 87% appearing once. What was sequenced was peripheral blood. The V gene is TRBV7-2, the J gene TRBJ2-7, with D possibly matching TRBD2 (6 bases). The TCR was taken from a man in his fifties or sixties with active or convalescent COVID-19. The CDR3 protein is CASSPRRDGSSYEQYF. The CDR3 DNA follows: TGTGCCAGCAGCCCACGCCGGGACGGGAGCTCCTACGAGCAGTACTTC. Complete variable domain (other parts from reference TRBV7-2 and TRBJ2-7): GAGVSQSPSNKVTEKGKDVELRCDPISGHTALYWYRQSLGQGLEFLIYFQGNSAPDKSGLPSDRFSAERTGGSVSTLTIQRTQQEDSAVYLCASSPRRDGSSYEQYFGPGTRLTVT.